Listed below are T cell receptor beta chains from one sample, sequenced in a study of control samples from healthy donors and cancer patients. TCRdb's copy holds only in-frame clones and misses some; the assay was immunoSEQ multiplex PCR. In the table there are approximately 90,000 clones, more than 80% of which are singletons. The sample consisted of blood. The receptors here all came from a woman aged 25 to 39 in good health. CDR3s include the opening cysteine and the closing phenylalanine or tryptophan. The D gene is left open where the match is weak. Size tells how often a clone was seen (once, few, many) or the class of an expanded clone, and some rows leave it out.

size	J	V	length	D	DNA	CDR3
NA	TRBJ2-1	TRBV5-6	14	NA	TGTGCCAGCAGCGGCGGGACAGCTTACAATGAGCAGTTCTTC	CASSGGTAYNEQFF
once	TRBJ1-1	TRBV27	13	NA	TGTGCCAGCAGTTTCTTGGGGGTGTCTGAAGCTTTCTTT	CASSFLGVSEAFF
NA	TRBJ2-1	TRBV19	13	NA	TGTGCCAGTAGTATAAATGCGGGTAATGAGCAGTTCTTC	CASSINAGNEQFF
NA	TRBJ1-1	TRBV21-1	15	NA	TGTGCCAGCAGCCCTCCCGAAGGGACAGGTCCTGAAGCTTTCTTT	CASSPPEGTGPEAFF
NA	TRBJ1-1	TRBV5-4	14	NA	TGTGCCAGCAGCTCAGGACCAGGGATGCCTGAAGCTTTCTTT	CASSSGPGMPEAFF
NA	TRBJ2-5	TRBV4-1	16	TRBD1	TGCGCCAGCAGCCAAGGACAGGGTCCGCGGCAAGAGACCCAGTACTTC	CASSQGQGPRQETQYF
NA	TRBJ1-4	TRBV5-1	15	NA	TGCGCCAGCAGCTTGGCCGTGGGGGCGGGGGAAAAACTGTTTTTT	CASSLAVGAGEKLFF
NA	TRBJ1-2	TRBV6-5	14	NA	TGTGCCAGCAGCCTGGACGACGGAAACTATGGCTACACCTTC	CASSLDDGNYGYTF
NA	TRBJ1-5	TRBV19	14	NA	TGTGCCAGTAGGATCGACGGGAGCAATCAGCCCCAGCATTTT	CASRIDGSNQPQHF
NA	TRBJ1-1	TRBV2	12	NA	TGTGCCAGCAGTGTATCTAACACTGAAGCTTTCTTT	CASSVSNTEAFF